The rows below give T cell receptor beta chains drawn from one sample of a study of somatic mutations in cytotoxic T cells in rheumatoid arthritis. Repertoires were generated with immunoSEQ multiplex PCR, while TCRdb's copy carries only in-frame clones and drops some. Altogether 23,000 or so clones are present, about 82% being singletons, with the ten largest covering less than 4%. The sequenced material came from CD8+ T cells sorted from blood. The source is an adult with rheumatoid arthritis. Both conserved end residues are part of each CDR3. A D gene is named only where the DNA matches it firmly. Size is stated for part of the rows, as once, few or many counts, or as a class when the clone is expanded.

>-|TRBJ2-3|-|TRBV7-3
TGTGCCAGCAGCCCCAGCAGCAGCACAGATACGCAGTATTTT
CASSPSSSTDTQYF
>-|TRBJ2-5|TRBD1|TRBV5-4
TGTGCCAGCAGCGCTAGGGGGACAGGGTGGGAGACCCAGTACTTC
CASSARGTGWETQYF
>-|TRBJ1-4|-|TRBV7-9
TGTGCCAGCAGCTTAGATGAAAAACTGTTTTTT
CASSLDEKLFF
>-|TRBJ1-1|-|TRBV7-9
TGTGCCAGCAGCTCCCCGGACAGGAACACTGAAGCTTTCTTT
CASSSPDRNTEAFF
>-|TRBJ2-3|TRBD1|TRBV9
TGTGCCAGCGGTAAGGGGGCCTATAGCACAGATACGCAGTATTTT
CASGKGAYSTDTQYF
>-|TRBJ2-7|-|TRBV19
TGTGCCAGTCAACAACAGGGCACCTACGAGCAGTACTTC
CASQQQGTYEQYF
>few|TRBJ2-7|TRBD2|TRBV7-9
TGTGCCAGCAGCGCAGCGGGGGTGCGATTCTACGAGCAGTACTTC
CASSAAGVRFYEQYF
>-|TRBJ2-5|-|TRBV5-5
TGTGCCAGCAGCCCACCCTGGCGGGCAGAGACCCAGTACTTC
CASSPPWRAETQYF
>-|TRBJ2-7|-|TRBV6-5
TGTGCCAGCAGGTACAGGGTTGGCCCCTACGAGCAGTACTTC
CASRYRVGPYEQYF
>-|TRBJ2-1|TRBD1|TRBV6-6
TGTGCCAGCAGTTACCAGGGACAGGGGGCCCTACCCGAGCAGTTCTTC
CASSYQGQGALPEQFF
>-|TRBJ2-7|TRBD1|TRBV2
TGTGCCACCAACATCCGGGACAGGGGAATAGACGAGCAGTACTTC
CATNIRDRGIDEQYF
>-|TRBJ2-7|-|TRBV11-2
TGTGCCAGCCGGGACATCACCTACGAGCAGTACTTC
CASRDITYEQYF
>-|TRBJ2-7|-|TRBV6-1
TGTGCCAGCAGCCCCGCAGACAGGTCCTACGAGCAGTACTTC
CASSPADRSYEQYF
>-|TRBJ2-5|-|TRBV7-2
TGTGCCAGCAGCTTGACCAGAAAAGAGACCCAGTACTTC
CASSLTRKETQYF
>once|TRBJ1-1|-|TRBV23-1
TGCGCCAACACAGGGAGGACTGAAGCTTTCTTT
CANTGRTEAFF
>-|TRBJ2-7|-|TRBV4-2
TGTGCCAGCAGCCCCAAGGAAGGCCCCTCCTACGAGCAGTACTTC
CASSPKEGPSYEQYF
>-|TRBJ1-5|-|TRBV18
TGTGCCAGCTCACCACGGGACACAAGGTCGCCCCAGCATTTT
CASSPRDTRSPQHF
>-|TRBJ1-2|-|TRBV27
TGTGCCAGCAGTTTGGGTGGACTATATGGCTACACCTTC
CASSLGGLYGYTF
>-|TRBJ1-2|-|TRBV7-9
TGTGCCAGCAGCTTGGGGTTGTTGGGCGGGATAGAGTATGGCTACACCTTC
CASSLGLLGGIEYGYTF
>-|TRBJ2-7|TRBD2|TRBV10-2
TGCGCCAGCTCGGCGGGGGGCTACGAGCAGTACTTC
CASSAGGYEQYF
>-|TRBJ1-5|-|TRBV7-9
TGTGCCAGCAGCTTAGCCGCGAACCATCAGCCCCAGCATTTT
CASSLAANHQPQHF
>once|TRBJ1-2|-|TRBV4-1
TGCGCCAGCAGCCAAGGACTGAATCCTTTCTATGGCTACACCTTC
CASSQGLNPFYGYTF
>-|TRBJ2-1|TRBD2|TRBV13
TGTGCCAGCAGCGTGGGGGGACTAGCGGTCTACAATGAGCAGTTCTTC
CASSVGGLAVYNEQFF
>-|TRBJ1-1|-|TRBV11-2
TGTGCCAGCAGCGGCCATACCCGTCTAAACACTGAAGCTTTCTTT
CASSGHTRLNTEAFF
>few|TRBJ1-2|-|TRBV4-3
TGCGCCAGCAGCGAGAGGTTGGGGGAAAACTATGGCTACACCTTC
CASSERLGENYGYTF
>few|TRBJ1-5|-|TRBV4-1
TGCGCCAGCAGCCTCTCGGGCTGGGGAGGCGATCAGCCCCAGCATTTT
CASSLSGWGGDQPQHF
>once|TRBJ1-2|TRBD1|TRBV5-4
TGTGCCAGCAGCTTGGAGGCCGGGACAGGGGACAATGGCTACACCTTC
CASSLEAGTGDNGYTF
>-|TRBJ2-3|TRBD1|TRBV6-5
TGTGCCAGCAGTTATGGGACAGGCACAGATACGCAGTATTTT
CASSYGTGTDTQYF
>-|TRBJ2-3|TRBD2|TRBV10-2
TGCGCCAGCAGTGAAGAGGGACTAGCGGGGGGGTCAGATACGCAGTATTTT
CASSEEGLAGGSDTQYF
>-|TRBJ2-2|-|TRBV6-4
TGTGCCAGCAGTGACGGGGCTAAGAACACCGGGGAGCTGTTTTTT
CASSDGAKNTGELFF
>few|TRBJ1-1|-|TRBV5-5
TGTGCCAGCAGCTTGAAAGTGGGTGAAGCTTTCTTT
CASSLKVGEAFF
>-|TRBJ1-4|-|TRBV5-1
TGCGCCAGCAGCTTGCAGGGGCGCGGTGAAAAACTGTTTTTT
CASSLQGRGEKLFF
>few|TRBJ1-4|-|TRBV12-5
TGTGCTAGTGGCCCCACAAGTCCCTGGGGGGAAAAACTGTTTTTT
CASGPTSPWGEKLFF
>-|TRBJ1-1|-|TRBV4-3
TGCGCCAGCAGCCAGCTGGGACCGACAGCTTACACTGAAGCTTTCTTT
CASSQLGPTAYTEAFF
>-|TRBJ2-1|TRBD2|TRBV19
TGTGCCAGTAGCCCGGAGCGGGGGCAGATAACTGAGCAGTTCTTC
CASSPERGQITEQFF